Each of the 31 T cell receptor beta chains below was sequenced from the same sample in a study of T cells in Graves' hyperthyroidism and ophthalmopathy. Amplified regions were TCR beta CDR3 sequences from RNA transcripts. During a first-round RT-PCR of the TCR CDR3, the HTBI primer set was used. From the multiplex PCR reads, TCRdb called clonotypes with MiXCR, one entry per CDR3 protein. The sample has some 600,000 distinct CDR3 sequences; about 43% are singletons. Sequencing was done on a sample of peripheral blood or thyroid tissue (not recorded which). The receptors derive from a woman in her late teens or twenties with Graves' hyperthyroidism.

This chain links TRBV20-1 with TRBJ2-7; 11 bases are shared with TRBD2. The CDR3 consists of 14 residues. Germline loops: CDR1 DFQATT, CDR2 SNEGSKA (reference sequence). Trimming cost V 6 bases and J 4 bases; bases outside gene matches: 8. As DNA, the CDR3 is TGCAGTGCCGAAGGGCTAGCGGGAGGTTACGAGCAGTACTTC. Its translation is CSAEGLAGGYEQYF.

Concerning this clonotype itself: One base away lies a much larger clone, so this may be a sequencing read error. CDR3 nucleotide sequence: TGTGCCGGCAGCTTAGGGGGGATCGGGGAGCTGTTTTTT. Translation gives CAGSLGGIGELFF. The chain employs TRBV7-7 and TRBJ2-2; D possibly matches TRBD1 or TRBD2 (6 bases each). CDR3 size: 13 residues. Germline V gene data show CDR1 as SSHAT and CDR2 as FNYEAQ (reference sequence).

This clonotype was seen at least ten times. Here the CDR3 reads CSVESPQRDTIYF. In nucleotides, the CDR3 is TGCAGCGTTGAAAGCCCCCAGAGGGACACCATATATTTT. The chain employs TRBV29-1 and TRBJ1-3; no firm D call. V was clipped by 2 bases and J by 8 bases, with 13 bases between them. Looked up from germline, CDR1 is SQVTM and CDR2 is ANQGSEA. The CDR3 has 13 residues.

This clonotype was seen just once. The chain recombines TRBV2 with TRBJ1-2; no clear D gene. The germline V gene has CDR1 SNHLY and CDR2 FYNNEI. CDR3 length: 15 amino acids. The CDR3 bases are TGTGCTAGTGGTTTGCTTCAGGCGACCTACTATGGCTACACCTTC. It translates to CASGLLQATYYGYTF.

This clonotype was recorded at least ten times. The V call is TRBV15, the J call TRBJ1-2, with a tentative D call TRBD1 (5 bases). V lost 0 bases and J 2 bases, leaving 7 bases between the germline ends. Germline CDR1 LNHNV, CDR2 YYDKDF (reference sequence). The CDR3 is 14 residues long. The CDR3 region is CATSRDRDNYGYTF. The CDR3 nucleotides are TGTGCCACCAGCAGAGACAGGGACAACTATGGCTACACCTTC.

The chain is built from TRBV7-2 and TRBJ1-5, with D uncertain. The CDR3 runs to 15 residues. V gave up 2 bases and J gave up 0 bases, with 8 bases separating them. The V gene's germline CDR1 is SGHTA and CDR2 FQGNSA. CDR3 sequence reads: CASSLQKRSNQPQHF. The CDR3 DNA reads TGTGCCAGCAGCTTACAAAAACGTAGCAATCAGCCCCAGCATTTT.

The chain uses TRBV6-1 and TRBJ2-7, with TRBD2 matching over 7 bases. This CDR3 is 15 amino acids long. Germline CDR1 MNHNS, CDR2 SASEGT. The V and J ends lost 6 bases and 4 bases, in that order; junction bases with no gene match: 12. The CDR3 DNA reads as TGTGCCAGCAGAGATTGGGGGGTAGCGGGTTACGAGCAGTACTTC. Translating gives CASRDWGVAGYEQYF.

This clonotype was counted at least ten times. The chain links TRBV24-1 to TRBJ1-5; D possibly corresponds to TRBD1 (6 bases). The CDR3 is 14 amino acids. The V gene's germline CDR1 is KGHDR and CDR2 SFDVKD. V was shortened by 5 bases and J by 4 bases, with 11 bases between the two germline ends. CDR3 residues: CATSGGGRNQPQHF. The CDR3 nucleotides read TGTGCCACCAGTGGCGGGGGCCGGAATCAGCCCCAGCATTTT.

This clonotype has only one observation. The limits of the CDR3 on the DNA are not certain, so only TCRdb's listed CDR3 is given. This chain connects TRBV9 to TRBJ1-4; the D call TRBD1 from the table was never checked on the DNA. CDR1 is SGDLS and CDR2 is YYNGEE in the germline V gene. Counting both end residues, the CDR3 totals 15 amino acids. This CDR3 is CASSVGAGANEKLVF.

This clonotype was picked up a small number of times. The CDR3 sequence is CASSLGLDRTYGYTF. The CDR3 DNA reads as TGCGCCAGCAGCCTGGGCTTGGACAGGACCTATGGCTACACCTTC. This chain joins TRBV5-1 and TRBJ1-2, with 7 bases fitting TRBD1. From germline, CDR1 is SGHRS and CDR2 YFSETQ. V lost 4 bases and J lost 4; bases outside the gene matches: 10. The CDR3 runs to 15 residues. Looking up the rest from reference TRBV5-1 and TRBJ1-2 gives the full variable domain: KAGVTQTPRYLIKTRGQQVTLSCSPISGHRSVSWYQQTPGQGLQFLFEYFSETQRNKGNFPGRFSGRQFSNSRSEMNVSTLELGDSALYLCASSLGLDRTYGYTFGSGTRLTVV.

This clonotype occurred many times. The chain is built from TRBV24-1 and TRBJ1-5; possible D gene TRBD1, 5 bases. The V gene's germline CDR1 is KGHDR and CDR2 SFDVKD. The V gene lost 6 bases and the J gene lost 2 bases, with 10 bases spanning the gap. CDR3 length: 14 residues. The CDR3, as DNA: TGTGCCACCAGTTCTCAGGGCCGCAATCAGCCCCAGCATTTT. Amino acid sequence: CATSSQGRNQPQHF.

The chain has TRBV5-1 and TRBJ1-1, with 9 bases that match TRBD1. V shed 4 bases, J shed 7 bases, and the junction held 17 bases outside the gene matches. The CDR3 is made up of 17 amino acids. Germline assignment: CDR1 SGHRS and CDR2 YFSETQ. The CDR3 DNA follows: TGCGCCAGCAGCATTGGGGACAGGGAGGAATATGAACATGAAGCTTTCTTT. Encoded protein: CASSIGDREEYEHEAFF.

The CDR3 loop is CASSLSGQREETQYF. The CDR3 DNA follows: TGTGCCAGCAGTTTATCGGGACAGAGGGAAGAGACCCAGTACTTC. The chain uses TRBV12-3 or TRBV12-4 and TRBJ2-5; 7 nucleotides match TRBD1. CDR3 length equals 15 residues. V trimming: 2 bases; J trimming: 3 bases; junction bases outside the gene matches: 6.

This clonotype was counted at least ten times. The chain employs TRBV10-3 and TRBJ2-5; TRBD2 matches at 7 bases. Germline lookup yields CDR1 ENHRY and CDR2 SYGVKD. The CDR3 loop spans 15 amino acids. Trimming at V came to 3 bases and at J to 1 base, leaving 5 bases not matched to a gene. The CDR3 loop reads CAISDVLAAQETQYF. The CDR3 DNA sequence: TGTGCCATCAGTGACGTCCTAGCGGCCCAAGAGACCCAGTACTTC.

The gene calls are TRBV2 and TRBJ1-5; D is possibly TRBD1 (6 bases). The germline V and J ends were trimmed by 5 bases and 7 bases, with 12 bases remaining between them. Germline V gene lookup returns CDR1 SNHLY and CDR2 FYNNEI. This CDR3 is built from 13 residues. The CDR3 DNA follows: TGTGCCAGCAGTTACGGCAGGGGCCAGCCCCAGCATTTT. It translates to CASSYGRGQPQHF. The full variable domain, its missing parts supplied by reference TRBV2 and TRBJ1-5, is EPEVTQTPSHQVTQMGQEVILRCVPISNHLYFYWYRQILGQKVEFLVSFYNNEISEKSEIFDDQFSVERPDGSNFTLKIRSTKLEDSAMYFCASSYGRGQPQHFGDGTRLSIL.

This clonotype was seen only a few times. The chain employs TRBV7-2 and TRBJ1-5, with 7 bases lining up with TRBD1. V lost 5 bases, J lost 4 bases, and 8 bases stayed unmatched. The CDR3 totals 15 residues. CDR1 and CDR2 (germline): SGHTA, FQGNSA. CDR3 DNA: TGTGCCAGCAGCGACGACCGACAGGGTAATCAGCCCCAGCATTTT. Translating gives CASSDDRQGNQPQHF.

This chain links TRBV7-2 with TRBJ2-6, with 7 positions matching TRBD1. Germline CDR1 and CDR2: SGHTA and FQGNSA. CDR3 length equals 18 residues. Trimming at V came to 5 bases and at J to 4 bases, leaving 14 bases not matched to a gene. The CDR3 DNA reads TGTGCCAGCAGCCGCAACCGGGACAGTAGGGCCGGGGCCAACGTCCTGACTTTC. Translating it yields CASSRNRDSRAGANVLTF.

The chain combines TRBV7-9 with TRBJ1-4; 12 nucleotides agree with TRBD2. The DNA end favors TRBJ2-2, so the J call may be wrong. Germline CDR1 and CDR2: SEHNR and FQNEAQ (reference sequence). The CDR3 contains 19 residues. The CDR3 protein is CASSLARLAGVRDTGELFF. The CDR3 nucleotides read TGTGCCAGCAGCTTAGCCCGACTAGCGGGAGTCCGTGACACCGGGGAGCTGTTTTTT.

The V and J genes are TRBV29-1 and TRBJ2-2; 8 nucleotides match TRBD1. The germline CDR1 and CDR2 sequences are SQVTM and ANQGSEA. The CDR3 extends over 13 amino acids. V dropped 3 bases and J dropped 8; count of bases not matched to a gene: 5. CDR3 DNA sequence: TGCAGCGTTGAGGACAGGGAGACGGGGGAGCTGTTTTTT. It specifies CSVEDRETGELFF.

In this sample, this clonotype turned up many times. The rearrangement uses TRBV10-3 and TRBJ1-1; tentatively, D is TRBD1 (5 bases). Looked up from germline, CDR1 is ENHRY and CDR2 is SYGVKD. This CDR3 is built from 13 residues. The V gene lost 7 bases and the J gene lost 3 bases, with 12 bases spanning the gap. As DNA, the CDR3 is TGTGCCATCACTAAGGGACGGGACACTGAAGCTTTCTTT. Its translation is CAITKGRDTEAFF.

The rearrangement uses TRBV7-9 and TRBJ2-2, with D possibly matching TRBD1 (6 bases). The germline V gene encodes CDR1 SEHNR and CDR2 FQNEAQ (reference sequence). CDR3 length: 14 amino acids. Trimming shortened V by 3 bases and J by 6 bases, and 11 bases separated the two germline ends. Here the CDR3 DNA reads TGTGCCAGCAGCTTTGAGGGGGTACCCGGGGAGCTGTTTTTT. Translation gives CASSFEGVPGELFF.

This clonotype turned up a few times. The rearrangement joins TRBV5-8 to TRBJ2-7, with TRBD1 identical over 10 bases. Germline loops: CDR1 SGHTS, CDR2 YDEGEE. This CDR3 is built from 16 residues. With 3 bases clipped from V and 4 bases from J, the junction kept 10 bases outside the gene matches. The CDR3 sequence is CASSYAGQGVSYEQYF. DNA for the CDR3: TGTGCCAGCAGCTATGCTGGACAGGGGGTGAGTTACGAGCAGTACTTC.

This clonotype was found a few times. CDR3 sequence reads: CASGPRYEQYF. The CDR3 bases are TGTGCCAGCGGACCTAGGTACGAGCAGTACTTC. The chain couples TRBV2 to TRBJ2-7, with D hard to call. CDR3 length: 11 residues. V dropped 8 bases and J dropped 4 bases, with 9 bases sitting between them. The germline V gene encodes CDR1 SNHLY and CDR2 FYNNEI. The full variable domain, its missing parts supplied by reference TRBV2 and TRBJ2-7, is EPEVTQTPSHQVTQMGQEVILRCVPISNHLYFYWYRQILGQKVEFLVSFYNNEISEKSEIFDDQFSVERPDGSNFTLKIRSTKLEDSAMYFCASGPRYEQYFGPGTRLTVT.

This clonotype was picked up many times. This chain connects TRBV15 to TRBJ1-2; D is unclear. The germline V gene encodes CDR1 LNHNV and CDR2 YYDKDF (reference sequence). The CDR3 contains 13 residues. Trimming took 5 bases from V and 2 from J, leaving 9 bases between them. CDR3 in DNA: TGTGCCACCAGCTGGGCCGGAAACTATGGCTACACCTTC. Protein sequence: CATSWAGNYGYTF.

This clonotype has a handful of counts. V is TRBV2 and J is TRBJ1-5; D is ambiguous. This CDR3 has 15 residues. V was pared by 5 bases and J by 4 bases, with 15 bases between. Germline CDR1 SNHLY, CDR2 FYNNEI. CDR3 in amino acids: CASSLTWAENQPQHF. CDR3 sequence (DNA): TGTGCCAGCAGTTTGACTTGGGCAGAAAATCAGCCCCAGCATTTT.

The chain recombines TRBV29-1 with TRBJ1-6; a weak D match, TRBD1 (5 bases). The V end was cut by 4 bases, the J end by 13 bases, with 20 bases between. The CDR3 contains 14 residues. The germline V gene has CDR1 SQVTM and CDR2 ANQGSEA. In nucleotides, the CDR3 is TGCAGCGTTGGCGAGGGGAGTGGCAATCAGCCCCTCCACTTT. Amino acids: CSVGEGSGNQPLHF.

The rearrangement uses TRBV6-5 and TRBJ2-7; 12 nucleotides line up with TRBD2. CDR1 is MNHEY, CDR2 SVGAGI, per germline. The V and J ends lost 4 bases and 3 bases, in that order; junction bases with no gene match: 7. CDR3 size: 16 residues. CDR3 nucleotide sequence: TGTGCCAGCAGTTCTAGCGGGAGGGACCGCGACTACGAGCAGTACTTC. Protein sequence: CASSSSGRDRDYEQYF.

The V call is TRBV2, the J call TRBJ1-5; D uncertain. From germline, CDR1 is SNHLY and CDR2 FYNNEI. The CDR3 is 9 amino acids. The ends were cut back, 5 bases at V and 14 bases at J, with 7 bases in the middle. CDR3 DNA: TGTGCCAGCAGTAACCGCGAGCATTTT. This codes for CASSNREHF.

V and J are TRBV7-8 and TRBJ1-1; D gene unclear. The ends were cut back, 4 bases at V and 2 bases at J, with 8 bases in the middle. Germline lookup yields CDR1 SGHVS and CDR2 FQNEAQ. This CDR3 contains 13 residues. CDR3 in amino acids: CASSCTDNTEAFF. The CDR3 DNA reads as TGTGCCAGCAGCTGTACAGATAACACTGAAGCTTTCTTT.

This clonotype occurred many times. The final CDR3 position lacks the conserved phenylalanine or tryptophan, pointing to a likely read error. The DNA is omitted, as the CDR3 cannot be located on it reliably, and the CDR3 follows TCRdb's listing. The chain has TRBV20-1 and TRBJ1-4; the table's D call, TRBD1, was not checked against the DNA. The V gene's germline CDR1 is DFQATT and CDR2 SNEGSKA (reference sequence). The CDR3 comprises 9 residues, both ends counted. CDR3 in amino acids: CSVGGDGSV.

This clonotype showed up many times. The V call is TRBV29-1, the J call TRBJ1-6; 10 positions match TRBD1. The CDR3 has 13 amino acids. Trimming took 6 bases from V and 6 from J; bases not matched to a gene: 2. Germline assignment: CDR1 SQVTM and CDR2 ANQGSEA. The CDR3 reads CSVGDRGNSPLHF. The CDR3 coding sequence is TGCAGCGTGGGGGACAGGGGTAATTCACCCCTCCACTTT.